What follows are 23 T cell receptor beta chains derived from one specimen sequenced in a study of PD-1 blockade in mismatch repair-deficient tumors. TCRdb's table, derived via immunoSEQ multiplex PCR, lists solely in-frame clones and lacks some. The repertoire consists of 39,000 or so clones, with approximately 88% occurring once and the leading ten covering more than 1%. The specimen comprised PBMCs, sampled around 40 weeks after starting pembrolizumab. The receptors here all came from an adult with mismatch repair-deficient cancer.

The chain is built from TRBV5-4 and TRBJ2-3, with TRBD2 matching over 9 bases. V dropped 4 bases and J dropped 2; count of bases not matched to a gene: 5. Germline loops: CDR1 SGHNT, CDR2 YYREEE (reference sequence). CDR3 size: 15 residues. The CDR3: CASSPSGRLTDTQYF. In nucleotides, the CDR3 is TGTGCCAGCAGCCCGAGCGGGAGGCTCACAGATACGCAGTATTTT.

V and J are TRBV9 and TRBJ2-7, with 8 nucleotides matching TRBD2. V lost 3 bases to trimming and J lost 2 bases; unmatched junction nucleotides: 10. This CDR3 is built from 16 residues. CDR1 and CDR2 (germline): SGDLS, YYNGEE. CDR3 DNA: TGTGCCAGCAGCGAAGCGGGAGCTGAGGGGGCCTACGAGCAGTACTTC. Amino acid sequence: CASSEAGAEGAYEQYF. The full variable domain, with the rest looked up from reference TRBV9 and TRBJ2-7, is DSGVTQTPKHLITATGQRVTLRCSPRSGDLSVYWYQQSLDQGLQFLIQYYNGEERAKGNILERFSAQQFPDLHSELNLSSLELGDSALYFCASSEAGAEGAYEQYFGPGTRLTVT.

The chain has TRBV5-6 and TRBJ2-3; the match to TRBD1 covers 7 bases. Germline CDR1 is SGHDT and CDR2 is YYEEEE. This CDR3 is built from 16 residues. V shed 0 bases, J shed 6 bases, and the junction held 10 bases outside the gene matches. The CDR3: CASSLGSETGSDTQYF. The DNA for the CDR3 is TGTGCCAGCAGCTTGGGCTCCGAGACAGGGTCGGATACGCAGTATTTT.

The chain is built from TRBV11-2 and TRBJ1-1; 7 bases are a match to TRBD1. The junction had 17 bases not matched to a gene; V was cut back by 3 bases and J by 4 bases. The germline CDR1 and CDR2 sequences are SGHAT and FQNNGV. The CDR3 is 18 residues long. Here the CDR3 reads CASSFLQGSDRRTTEAFF. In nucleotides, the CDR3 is TGTGCCAGCAGCTTTTTACAGGGGTCGGACCGTAGGACCACTGAAGCTTTCTTT.

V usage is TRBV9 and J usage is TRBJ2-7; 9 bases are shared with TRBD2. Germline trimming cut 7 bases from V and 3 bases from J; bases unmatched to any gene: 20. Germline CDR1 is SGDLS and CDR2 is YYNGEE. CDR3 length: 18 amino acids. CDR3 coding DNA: TGTGCCAGCGTTTTGGGGGGGGTTATACTAGCGGGCGTCTACGAGCAGTACTTC. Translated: CASVLGGVILAGVYEQYF.

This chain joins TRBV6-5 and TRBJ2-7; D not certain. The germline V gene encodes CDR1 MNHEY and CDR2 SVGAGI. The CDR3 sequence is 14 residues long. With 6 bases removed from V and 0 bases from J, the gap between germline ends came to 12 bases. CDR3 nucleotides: TGTGCCAGCAGACGATCACGGAGCTCCTACGAGCAGTACTTC. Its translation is CASRRSRSSYEQYF.

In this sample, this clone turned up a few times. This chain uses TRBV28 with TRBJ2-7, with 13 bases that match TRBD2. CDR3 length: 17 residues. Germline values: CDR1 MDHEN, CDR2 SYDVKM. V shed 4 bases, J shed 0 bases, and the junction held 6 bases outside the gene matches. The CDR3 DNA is TGTGCCAGCAGTTCCCCCCGGACTAGCGGGAGCTCCTACGAGCAGTACTTC. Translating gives CASSSPRTSGSSYEQYF.

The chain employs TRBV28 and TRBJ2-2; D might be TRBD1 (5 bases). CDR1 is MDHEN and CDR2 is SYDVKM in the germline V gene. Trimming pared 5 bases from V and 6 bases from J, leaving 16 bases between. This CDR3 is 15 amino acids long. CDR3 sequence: CASSPGSISAGELFF. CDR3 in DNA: TGTGCCAGCAGTCCAGGGTCGATATCGGCCGGGGAGCTGTTTTTT. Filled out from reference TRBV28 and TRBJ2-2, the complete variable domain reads DVKVTQSSRYLVKRTGEKVFLECVQDMDHENMFWYRQDPGLGLRLIYFSYDVKMKEKGDIPEGYSVSREKKERFSLILESASTNQTSMYLCASSPGSISAGELFFGEGSRLTVL.

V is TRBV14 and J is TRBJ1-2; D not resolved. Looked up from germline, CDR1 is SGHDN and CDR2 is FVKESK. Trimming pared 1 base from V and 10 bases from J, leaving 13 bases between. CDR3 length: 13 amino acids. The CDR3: CASSQAIRGVYTF. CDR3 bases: TGTGCCAGCAGCCAAGCTATAAGAGGCGTCTACACCTTC.

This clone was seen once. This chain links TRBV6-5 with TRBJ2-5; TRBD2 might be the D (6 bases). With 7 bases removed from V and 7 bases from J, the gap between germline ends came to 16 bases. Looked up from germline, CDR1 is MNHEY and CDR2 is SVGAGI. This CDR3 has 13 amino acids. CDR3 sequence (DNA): TGTGCCAGCACAATCGGGGGTAGTGCGACCCAGTACTTC. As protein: CASTIGGSATQYF.

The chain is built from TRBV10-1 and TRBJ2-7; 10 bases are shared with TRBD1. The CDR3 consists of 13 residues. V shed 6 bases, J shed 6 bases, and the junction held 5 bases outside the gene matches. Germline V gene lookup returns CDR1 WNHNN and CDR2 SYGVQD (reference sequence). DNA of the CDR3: TGCGCCAGCAGCCGGGACAGGGGTACCGAGCAGTACTTC. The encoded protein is CASSRDRGTEQYF.

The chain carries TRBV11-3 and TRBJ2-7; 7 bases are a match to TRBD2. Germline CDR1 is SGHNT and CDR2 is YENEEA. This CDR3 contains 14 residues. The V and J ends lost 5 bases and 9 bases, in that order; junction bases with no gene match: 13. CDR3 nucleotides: TGTGCCAGCAGCATTACTAGCGATGGAGGATGGCAGTACTTC. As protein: CASSITSDGGWQYF.

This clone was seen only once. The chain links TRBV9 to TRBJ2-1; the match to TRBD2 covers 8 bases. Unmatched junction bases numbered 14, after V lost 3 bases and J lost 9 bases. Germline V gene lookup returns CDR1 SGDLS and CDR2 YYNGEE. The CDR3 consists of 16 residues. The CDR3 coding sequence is TGTGCCAGCAGCGCGAGACTAGCGAACCTTTTCAGTGAGCAGTTCTTC. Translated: CASSARLANLFSEQFF.

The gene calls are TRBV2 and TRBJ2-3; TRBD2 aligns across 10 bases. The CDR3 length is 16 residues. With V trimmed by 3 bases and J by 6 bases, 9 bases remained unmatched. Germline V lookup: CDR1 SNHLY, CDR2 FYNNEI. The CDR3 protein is CASSDRLAGDSDTQYF. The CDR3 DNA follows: TGTGCCAGCAGTGACCGGCTAGCGGGAGATTCGGATACGCAGTATTTT.

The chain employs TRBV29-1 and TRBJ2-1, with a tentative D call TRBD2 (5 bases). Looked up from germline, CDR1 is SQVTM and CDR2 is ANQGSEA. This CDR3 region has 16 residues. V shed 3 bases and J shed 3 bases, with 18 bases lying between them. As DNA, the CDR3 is TGCAGCGTTGAGGCGGCCGCTAGCTCGTTCTACAATGAGCAGTTCTTC. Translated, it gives CSVEAAASSFYNEQFF.

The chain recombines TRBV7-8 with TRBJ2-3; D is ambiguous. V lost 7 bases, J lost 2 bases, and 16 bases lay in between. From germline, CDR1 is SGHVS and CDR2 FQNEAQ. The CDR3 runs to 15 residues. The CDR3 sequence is CASTHLSVYTDTQYF. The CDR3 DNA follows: TGTGCCAGCACCCACTTGAGCGTCTACACAGATACGCAGTATTTT.

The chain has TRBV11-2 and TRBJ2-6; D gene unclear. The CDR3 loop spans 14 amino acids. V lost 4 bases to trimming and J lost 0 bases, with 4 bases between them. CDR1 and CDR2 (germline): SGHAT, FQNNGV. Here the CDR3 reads CASSSLSGANVLTF. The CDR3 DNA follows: TGTGCCAGCAGCTCCCTCTCTGGGGCCAACGTCCTGACTTTC.

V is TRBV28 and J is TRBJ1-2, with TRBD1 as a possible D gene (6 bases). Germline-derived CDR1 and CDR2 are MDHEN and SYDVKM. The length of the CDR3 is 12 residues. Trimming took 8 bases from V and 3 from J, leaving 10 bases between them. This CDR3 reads CASQGSHYGYTF. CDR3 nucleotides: TGTGCCAGCCAGGGGTCCCACTATGGCTACACCTTC.

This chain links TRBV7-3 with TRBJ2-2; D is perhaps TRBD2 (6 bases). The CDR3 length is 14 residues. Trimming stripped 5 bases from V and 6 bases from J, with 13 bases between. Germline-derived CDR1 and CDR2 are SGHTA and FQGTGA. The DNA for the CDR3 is TGTGCCAGCAGCCTAGGAGGGCCCTCCGGGGAGCTGTTTTTT. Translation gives CASSLGGPSGELFF. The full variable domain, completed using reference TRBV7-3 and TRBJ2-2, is GAGVSQTPSNKVTEKGKYVELRCDPISGHTALYWYRQSLGQGPEFLIYFQGTGAADDSGLPNDRFFAVRPEGSVSTLKIQRTERGDSAVYLCASSLGGPSGELFFGEGSRLTVL.

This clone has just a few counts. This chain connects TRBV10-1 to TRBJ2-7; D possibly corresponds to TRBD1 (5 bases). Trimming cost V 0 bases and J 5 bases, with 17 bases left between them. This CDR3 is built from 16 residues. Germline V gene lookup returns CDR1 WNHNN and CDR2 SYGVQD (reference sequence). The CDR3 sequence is CASSESLGGRVHEQYF. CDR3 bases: TGCGCCAGCAGTGAGTCCCTTGGTGGCAGGGTCCACGAGCAGTACTTC.

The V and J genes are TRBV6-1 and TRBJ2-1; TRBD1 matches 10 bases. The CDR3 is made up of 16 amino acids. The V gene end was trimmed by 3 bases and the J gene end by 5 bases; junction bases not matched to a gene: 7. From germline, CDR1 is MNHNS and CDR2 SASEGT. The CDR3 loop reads CASSDGTGVPHNEQFF. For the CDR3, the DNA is TGTGCCAGCAGTGATGGGACAGGGGTCCCACACAATGAGCAGTTCTTC.

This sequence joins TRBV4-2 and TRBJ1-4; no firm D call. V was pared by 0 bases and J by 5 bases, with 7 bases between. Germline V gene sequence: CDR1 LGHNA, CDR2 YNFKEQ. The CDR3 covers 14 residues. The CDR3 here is CASSQEWQNEKLFF. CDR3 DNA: TGTGCCAGCAGCCAAGAGTGGCAGAATGAAAAACTGTTTTTT.

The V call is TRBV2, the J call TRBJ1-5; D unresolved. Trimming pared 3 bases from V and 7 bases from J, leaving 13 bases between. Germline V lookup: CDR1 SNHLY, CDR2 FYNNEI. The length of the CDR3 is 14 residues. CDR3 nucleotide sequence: TGTGCCAGCAGTGATCACAGCATTGGCCAGCCCCAGCATTTT. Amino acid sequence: CASSDHSIGQPQHF. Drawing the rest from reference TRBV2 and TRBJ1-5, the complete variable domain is EPEVTQTPSHQVTQMGQEVILRCVPISNHLYFYWYRQILGQKVEFLVSFYNNEISEKSEIFDDQFSVERPDGSNFTLKIRSTKLEDSAMYFCASSDHSIGQPQHFGDGTRLSIL.